The 31 T cell receptor beta chains reported below all come from one sample, sequenced in a study of blood T cell repertoires in COVID-19. Method: immunoSEQ multiplex PCR; TCRdb's copy keeps in-frame clones and lacks some. Among 110,000 or so clones listed, 75% to 90% were seen once. Sequencing input: peripheral blood. The origin of the receptors is a woman aged 40 to 55 with acute or convalescent COVID-19.

This clone was detected once. The junction and the germline gene differ at one end; a read error may be behind it. The J gene is TRBJ1-6, the V gene TRBV18, with TRBD1 as a possible D gene (5 bases). CDR1 and CDR2 from the germline V gene are KGHSH and LQKENI. The CDR3 covers 11 residues. The CDR3 sequence is CASSPVGRADF. The CDR3 DNA reads as TGTGCCAGCTCACCGGTAGGCAGGGCCGACTTT.

This clone has only one observation. The chain is built from TRBV2 and TRBJ1-2; D unclear. CDR1 SNHLY and CDR2 FYNNEI come from the germline V gene. The CDR3 covers 13 residues. The germline V and J ends were trimmed by 6 bases and 6 bases, with 14 bases remaining between them. DNA for the CDR3: TGTGCCAGCAGCGCTGGGCAGAGGGATGGCTACACCTTC. Residues: CASSAGQRDGYTF.

J is TRBJ2-1 and V is TRBV9, with unresolved D. Germline V gene data show CDR1 as SGDLS and CDR2 as YYNGEE. V lost 3 bases and J 9 bases, leaving 7 bases between the germline ends. The CDR3 totals 11 residues. The CDR3 bases are TGTGCCAGCAGCGCCGGTCTTGAGCAGTTCTTC. Amino acids: CASSAGLEQFF.

This clone has just one count. The chain joins TRBV27 to TRBJ1-5; D might be TRBD1 (5 bases). This CDR3 is 14 amino acids long. V lost 4 bases, J lost 4 bases, and 11 bases lay in between. Per germline, CDR1 MNHEY and CDR2 SMNVEV (reference sequence). The CDR3 DNA reads TGTGCCAGCAGTTCGCTCGGACAAAATCAGCCCCAGCATTTT. It yields the protein CASSSLGQNQPQHF.

This rearrangement joins TRBV6-5 to TRBJ1-4, with no clear D. Deletions cut 6 bases from V and 7 bases from J, with 9 bases between. Germline V gives CDR1 MNHEY, CDR2 SVGAGI. The CDR3 is 12 residues long. CDR3 DNA sequence: TGTGCCAGCAGCTTGAACGGTGAAAAACTGTTTTTT. Protein product: CASSLNGEKLFF.

The chain's CDR3 is CASSYRSPAGEKLFF. The DNA of the CDR3 is TGTGCCAGCTCGTACCGTTCACCGGCGGGGGAAAAACTGTTTTTT. V and J are TRBV3-1 (or the pseudogene TRBV3-2) and TRBJ1-4; D remains unclear. From germline, CDR1 is LGHDT and CDR2 YNNKEL (reference sequence). V lost 8 bases and J lost 8, with 21 bases in between. CDR3 length: 15 amino acids.

There are a few counts of this clone. This chain joins TRBV5-8 and TRBJ2-3; TRBD2 matches at 9 bases. V lost 0 bases to trimming and J lost 7 bases; unmatched junction nucleotides: 6. This CDR3 is 15 amino acids long. From germline, CDR1 is SGHTS and CDR2 YDEGEE. The CDR3 is CASSLGLAVANTQYF. CDR3 DNA sequence: TGTGCCAGCAGCTTGGGACTAGCGGTGGCAAATACGCAGTATTTT.

Only a few counts were recorded for this clone. The chain employs TRBV5-6 and TRBJ2-1; perhaps TRBD2 as D (5 bases). V lost 0 bases, J lost 5 bases, and 6 bases lay in between. From germline, CDR1 is SGHDT and CDR2 YYEEEE. The CDR3 is 13 amino acids. The CDR3 region is CASSLAGDNEQFF. CDR3 DNA sequence: TGTGCCAGCAGCTTGGCCGGGGACAATGAGCAGTTCTTC.

The V gene is TRBV6-4, the J gene TRBJ2-3, with 8 bases that match TRBD1. Trimming removed 5 bases from V and 4 bases from J; junction bases left unmatched: 11. Germline V gives CDR1 MRHNA, CDR2 SNTAGT. The CDR3 consists of 16 residues. The CDR3 nucleotides read TGTGCCAGCAGTCTCGGACAGGGCCCCAGCGCAGATACGCAGTATTTT. Amino acid sequence: CASSLGQGPSADTQYF.

This clone was counted between two and nine times. The V and J genes are TRBV24-1 and TRBJ2-1, with 14 bases aligning to TRBD2. Germline V lookup: CDR1 KGHDR, CDR2 SFDVKD. The V gene end was trimmed by 4 bases and the J gene end by 0 bases; junction bases not matched to a gene: 7. There are 19 residues in the CDR3. CDR3 protein: CATSESTSGGAGSYNEQFF. The CDR3 DNA reads TGTGCCACCAGTGAGTCGACTAGCGGGGGGGCCGGCTCCTACAATGAGCAGTTCTTC.

The gene calls are TRBV14 and TRBJ1-2, with 7 bases matching TRBD1. The CDR3 runs 14 residues. V shed 4 bases, J shed 4 bases, and the junction held 6 bases outside the gene matches. Germline CDR1 reads SGHDN; CDR2 reads FVKESK. This CDR3 is CASSPNRDSYGYTF. CDR3 nucleotide sequence: TGTGCCAGCAGCCCGAACCGGGACAGCTATGGCTACACCTTC.

The rearrangement links TRBV7-2 to TRBJ1-2; the match to TRBD1 covers 7 bases. Germline lookup yields CDR1 SGHTA and CDR2 FQGNSA. The V and J ends lost 3 bases and 5 bases, in that order; junction bases with no gene match: 9. This CDR3 has 15 residues. The CDR3 DNA sequence: TGTGCCAGCAGCTTCGGGGACAGAAAATTTTATGGCTACACCTTC. This translates into CASSFGDRKFYGYTF.

The rearrangement joins TRBV5-1 to TRBJ1-1; 7 positions agree with TRBD1. J was trimmed by 4 bases and V by 2 bases; bases with no gene match: 8. This CDR3 has 15 residues. CDR1 and CDR2 (germline): SGHRS, YFSETQ. CDR3 bases: TGCGCCAGCAGCTTAACAGGGGACTCGTTCACTGAAGCTTTCTTT. The encoded protein is CASSLTGDSFTEAFF.

This chain connects TRBV9 to TRBJ1-1; 8 bases align to TRBD1. The CDR3 spans 15 residues. The ends lost 3 bases at V and 5 bases at J; junction bases unmatched: 9. CDR1 is SGDLS and CDR2 is YYNGEE in the germline V gene. DNA for the CDR3: TGTGCCAGCAGCGAAGCAGGGGGCCGTCGGACTGAAGCTTTCTTT. This translates into CASSEAGGRRTEAFF.

As for this clone: With a much larger clone just one base away, this may be a read error. The chain combines TRBV27 with TRBJ1-1; D may be TRBD1 (6 bases). The CDR3 runs to 13 residues. V was trimmed by 5 bases and J by 3 bases, leaving 10 bases between them. CDR1 is MNHEY and CDR2 is SMNVEV in the germline V gene (reference sequence). CDR3 nucleotide sequence: TGTGCCAGCAGTCCAACAGGGTACACTGAAGCTTTCTTT. It translates to CASSPTGYTEAFF.

The chain joins TRBV6-5 to TRBJ1-4, with D possibly being TRBD1 (5 bases). V lost 0 bases to trimming and J lost 7 bases, with 15 bases between them. The CDR3 covers 16 residues. Germline CDR1 MNHEY, CDR2 SVGAGI. CDR3 DNA: TGTGCCAGCAGTTACTCGATATTCAGGGATACTGAAAAACTGTTTTTT. Its protein product is CASSYSIFRDTEKLFF.

This chain uses TRBV5-6 with TRBJ2-5, with D possibly TRBD1 on 6 matching bases. CDR3 size: 17 residues. Trimming stripped 3 bases from V and 2 bases from J, with 20 bases between. Looked up from germline, CDR1 is SGHDT and CDR2 is YYEEEE. The CDR3 DNA reads as TGTGCCAGCAGCTCGCCCTTAGGTGGGGGCTCACAAGAGACCCAGTACTTC. This translates into CASSSPLGGGSQETQYF.

CDR3 sequence (DNA): TGTGCCAGCTCCTGGACAGCCCAAGAGACCCAGTACTTC. Translation: CASSWTAQETQYF. The V gene is TRBV6-5, the J gene TRBJ2-5, with D maybe TRBD1 (6 bases). The germline V gene encodes CDR1 MNHEY and CDR2 SVGAGI. The CDR3 has 13 residues. Trimming shortened V by 8 bases and J by 1 base, and 11 bases separated the two germline ends.

The V call is TRBV5-1, the J call TRBJ1-1, with D maybe TRBD1 (5 bases). This CDR3 has 14 residues. V dropped 0 bases and J dropped 6 bases, with 12 bases sitting between them. Germline lookup yields CDR1 SGHRS and CDR2 YFSETQ. The CDR3 protein is CASSLGQIGSEAFF. As DNA, the CDR3 is TGCGCCAGCAGCTTGGGACAGATAGGGTCTGAAGCTTTCTTT.

The V and J genes are TRBV11-2 and TRBJ2-5, with TRBD2 matching over 8 bases. This CDR3 is built from 14 residues. The junction had 7 bases not matched to a gene; V was cut back by 5 bases and J by 5 bases. Germline V gene sequence: CDR1 SGHAT, CDR2 FQNNGV. The CDR3: CASSRSGLVETQYF. The CDR3 DNA follows: TGTGCCAGCAGCCGATCGGGACTAGTCGAGACCCAGTACTTC.

This clone was found a few times. J is TRBJ1-2 and V is TRBV18; D not certain. This CDR3 region has 14 residues. The V gene lost 3 bases and the J gene lost 4 bases, with 12 bases spanning the gap. In germline, CDR1 is KGHSH, CDR2 LQKENI. In DNA form, the CDR3 reads TGTGCCAGCTCACCGACGGACTCGCTCTATGGCTACACCTTC. Its protein product is CASSPTDSLYGYTF.

The chain uses TRBV6-6 and TRBJ2-1; 10 bases fit TRBD2. The CDR3 covers 20 residues. Germline-derived CDR1 and CDR2 are MNHNY and SVGAGI (reference sequence). V shed 5 bases, J shed 2 bases, and the junction held 18 bases outside the gene matches. The CDR3 here is CASSPLNGLAATGTYNEQFF. The CDR3 region has the DNA TGTGCCAGCAGTCCCCTGAATGGACTAGCGGCCACGGGCACCTACAATGAGCAGTTCTTC.

J is TRBJ2-7 and V is TRBV27, with TRBD2 as a possible D gene (7 bases). V shed 6 bases and J shed 2 bases, with 23 bases lying between them. The germline V gene has CDR1 MNHEY and CDR2 SMNVEV (reference sequence). This CDR3 is built from 17 residues. This CDR3 is CASSEGGYAVSTYEQYF. The CDR3 DNA follows: TGTGCCAGCAGCGAGGGGGGGTATGCGGTGAGTACCTACGAGCAGTACTTC.

This clone has only one observation. The genes are TRBV30 and TRBJ1-1; 12 bases map to TRBD1. The germline V gene encodes CDR1 GTSNPN and CDR2 SVGIG (reference sequence). The CDR3 covers 16 residues. Trimming cost V 4 bases and J 3 bases; bases outside gene matches: 9. CDR3 nucleotide sequence: TGTGCCTGGAACGCCGGGACAGGGGGCATGCACACTGAAGCTTTCTTT. This encodes CAWNAGTGGMHTEAFF. Variable domain in full (rest from reference TRBV30 and TRBJ1-1): SQTIHQWPATLVQPVGSPLSLECTVEGTSNPNLYWYRQAAGRGLQLLFYSVGIGQISSEVPQNLSASRPQDRQFILSSKKLLLSDSGFYLCAWNAGTGGMHTEAFFGQGTRLTVV.

This clone was counted between two and nine times. The chain is built from TRBV3-1 (or the pseudogene TRBV3-2) and TRBJ1-2; D not resolved. Germline lookup yields CDR1 LGHDT and CDR2 YNNKEL (reference sequence). Deletions cut 0 bases from V and 7 bases from J, with 9 bases between. This CDR3 is built from 13 residues. The CDR3 region has the DNA TGTGCCAGCAGCCAAGATAAGTCGGGTGGCTACACCTTC. Translated: CASSQDKSGGYTF.

The chain recombines TRBV3-1 (or the pseudogene TRBV3-2) with TRBJ1-3; tentatively, D is TRBD1 (6 bases). In germline, CDR1 is LGHDT, CDR2 YNNKEL (reference sequence). V was trimmed by 0 bases and J by 5 bases, leaving 11 bases between them. The length of the CDR3 is 15 residues. The CDR3 nucleotides read TGTGCCAGCAGCCAAGAAACAGGGATTAGAAACACCATATATTTT. Amino acids: CASSQETGIRNTIYF.

This clone was seen a single time. For the CDR3, the DNA is TGTGCCACCTCGAACTCCGGGGGGAGGGCCGGGGAGCTGTTTTTT. Its protein product is CATSNSGGRAGELFF. The chain recombines TRBV6-5 with TRBJ2-2; 7 bases align to TRBD2. Germline V lookup: CDR1 MNHEY, CDR2 SVGAGI. The junction had 14 bases not matched to a gene; V was cut back by 10 bases and J by 6 bases. The CDR3 sequence is 15 residues long.

Details on this clone: Other DNA sequences in this specimen translate into the identical CDR3. The genes are TRBV12-3 or TRBV12-4 and TRBJ2-7; the D gene is possibly TRBD2 (5 bases). The CDR3 has 12 residues. V was clipped by 3 bases and J by 4 bases, with 7 bases between them. The CDR3 loop is CASSLSGYEQYF. CDR3 DNA: TGTGCCAGCAGTTTGTCGGGATACGAGCAGTACTTC.

V gene TRBV3-1 (or the pseudogene TRBV3-2) combines with J gene TRBJ1-2; maybe TRBD1 (6 bases). The V end lost 6 bases, the J end lost 10 bases, and 18 bases lay between the germline ends. Germline assignment: CDR1 LGHDT and CDR2 YNNKEL (reference sequence). The length of the CDR3 is 13 residues. The CDR3 spells CASSLQQGKNYTF. CDR3 coding DNA: TGTGCCAGCAGTCTCCAACAGGGTAAGAACTACACCTTC.

The chain employs TRBV6-5 and TRBJ1-1; no clear D gene. Trimming took 6 bases from V and 0 from J, leaving 5 bases between them. The CDR3 runs to 12 residues. Germline assignment: CDR1 MNHEY and CDR2 SVGAGI. The CDR3 sequence: CASRIVNTEAFF. The CDR3 bases are TGTGCCAGCAGGATAGTGAACACTGAAGCTTTCTTT.

This clone was seen just once. The chain carries TRBV30 and TRBJ1-2; a possible D gene is TRBD1 (5 bases). In germline, CDR1 is GTSNPN, CDR2 SVGIG (reference sequence). V was clipped by 8 bases and J by 8 bases, with 21 bases between them. This CDR3 region has 13 residues. The CDR3 bases are TGTGCCCGAACCTTGGGGCAGGGTATCGGCTACACCTTC. Amino acid sequence: CARTLGQGIGYTF.